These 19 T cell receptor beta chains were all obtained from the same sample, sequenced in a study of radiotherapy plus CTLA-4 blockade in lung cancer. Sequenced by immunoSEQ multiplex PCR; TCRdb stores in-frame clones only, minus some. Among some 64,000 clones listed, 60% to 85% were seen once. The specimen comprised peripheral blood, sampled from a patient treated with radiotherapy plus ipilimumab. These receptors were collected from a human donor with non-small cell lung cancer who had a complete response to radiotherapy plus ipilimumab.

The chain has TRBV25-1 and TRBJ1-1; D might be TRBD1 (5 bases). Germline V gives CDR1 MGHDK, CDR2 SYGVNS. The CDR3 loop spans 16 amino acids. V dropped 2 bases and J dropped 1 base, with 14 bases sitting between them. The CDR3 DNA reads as TGTGCCAGCAGTGAAGGGTTCGGGCAGGGGAACACTGAAGCTTTCTTT. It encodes CASSEGFGQGNTEAFF.

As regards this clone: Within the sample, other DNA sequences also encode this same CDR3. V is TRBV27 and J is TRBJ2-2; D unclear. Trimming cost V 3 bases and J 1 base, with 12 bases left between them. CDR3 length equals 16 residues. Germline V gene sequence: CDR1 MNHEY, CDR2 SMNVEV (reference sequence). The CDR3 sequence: CASSFGQALNTGELFF. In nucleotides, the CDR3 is TGTGCCAGCAGTTTCGGTCAGGCTCTGAACACCGGGGAGCTGTTTTTT.

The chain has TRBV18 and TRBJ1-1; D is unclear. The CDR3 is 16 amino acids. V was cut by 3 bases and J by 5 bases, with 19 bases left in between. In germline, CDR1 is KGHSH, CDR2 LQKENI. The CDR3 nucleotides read TGTGCCAGCTCACCTACGACTAGTGGCCGGGGTACTGAAGCTTTCTTT. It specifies CASSPTTSGRGTEAFF.

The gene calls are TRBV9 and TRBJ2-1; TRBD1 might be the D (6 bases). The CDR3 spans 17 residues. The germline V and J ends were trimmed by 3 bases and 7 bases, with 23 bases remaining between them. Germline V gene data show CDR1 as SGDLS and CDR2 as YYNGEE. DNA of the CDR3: TGTGCCAGCAGCGCCGAGCCAGGGACCAAGAGGGGGAATGAGCAGTTCTTC. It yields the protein CASSAEPGTKRGNEQFF.

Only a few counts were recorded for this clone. Here the CDR3 reads CASSYSRETEQYV. The CDR3 nucleotides read TGTGCCAGCAGTTACTCGCGGGAGACCGAGCAGTACGTC. The V and J genes are TRBV6-6 and TRBJ2-7; 7 bases are shared with TRBD2. Germline lookup yields CDR1 MNHNY and CDR2 SVGAGI (reference sequence). Losses at the gene ends were 0 bases for V and 6 bases for J; bases not matched to a gene: 2. This CDR3 region has 13 residues.

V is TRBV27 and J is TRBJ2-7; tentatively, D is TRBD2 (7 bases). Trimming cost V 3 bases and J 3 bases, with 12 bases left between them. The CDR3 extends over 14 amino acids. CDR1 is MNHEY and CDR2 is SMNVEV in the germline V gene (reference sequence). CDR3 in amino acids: CASSFSGGVYEQYF. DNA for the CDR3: TGTGCCAGCAGTTTCTCGGGGGGCGTCTACGAGCAGTACTTC.

The CDR3 spells CASSSSTGQGIAQYF. The CDR3 DNA follows: TGTGCCAGCAGCTCCAGTACAGGACAGGGGATCGCGCAGTATTTT. The rearrangement uses TRBV9 and TRBJ2-3, with 9 bases fitting TRBD1. CDR1 SGDLS and CDR2 YYNGEE come from the germline V gene. After removal of 4 bases from V and 10 bases from J, the junction contained 13 bases not matched to a gene. This CDR3 is 15 amino acids long.

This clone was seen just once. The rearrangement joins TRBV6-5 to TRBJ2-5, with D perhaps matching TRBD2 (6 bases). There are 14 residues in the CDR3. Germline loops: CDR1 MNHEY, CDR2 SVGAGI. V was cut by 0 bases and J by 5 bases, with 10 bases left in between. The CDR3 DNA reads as TGTGCCAGCAGTTACTCTGGCGGGACGGAGACCCAGTACTTC. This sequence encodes CASSYSGGTETQYF.

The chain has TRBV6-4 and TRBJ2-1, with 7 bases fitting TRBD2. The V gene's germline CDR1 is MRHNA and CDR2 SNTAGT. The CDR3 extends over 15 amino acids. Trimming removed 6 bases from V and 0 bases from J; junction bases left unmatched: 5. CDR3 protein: CASRAASGSYNEQFF. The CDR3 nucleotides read TGTGCCAGCAGGGCCGCTAGCGGCTCCTACAATGAGCAGTTCTTC.

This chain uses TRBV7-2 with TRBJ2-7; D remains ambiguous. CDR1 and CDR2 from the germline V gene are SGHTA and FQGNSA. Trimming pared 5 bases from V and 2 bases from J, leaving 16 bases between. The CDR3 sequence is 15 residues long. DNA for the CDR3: TGTGCCAGCAGCCTAGGATGGGCAGCTACCTACGAGCAGTACGTC. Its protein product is CASSLGWAATYEQYV.

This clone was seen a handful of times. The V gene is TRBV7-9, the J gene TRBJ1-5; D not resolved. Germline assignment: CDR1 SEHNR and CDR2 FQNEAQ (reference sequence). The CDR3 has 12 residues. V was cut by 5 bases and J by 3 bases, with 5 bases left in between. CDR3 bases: TGTGCCAGCAGCCCGGACAATCAGCCCCAGCATTTT. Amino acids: CASSPDNQPQHF. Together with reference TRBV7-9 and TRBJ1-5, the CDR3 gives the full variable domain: DTGVSQNPRHKITKRGQNVTFRCDPISEHNRLYWYRQTLGQGPEFLTYFQNEAQLEKSRLLSDRFSAERPKGSFSTLEIQRTEQGDSAMYLCASSPDNQPQHFGDGTRLSIL.

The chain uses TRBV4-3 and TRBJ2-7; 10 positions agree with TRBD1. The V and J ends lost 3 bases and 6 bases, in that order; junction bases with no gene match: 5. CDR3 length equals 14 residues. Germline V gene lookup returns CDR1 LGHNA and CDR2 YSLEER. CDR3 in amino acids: CASSHTGTGVEQYF. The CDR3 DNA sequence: TGCGCCAGCAGCCACACCGGGACAGGGGTCGAGCAGTACTTC.

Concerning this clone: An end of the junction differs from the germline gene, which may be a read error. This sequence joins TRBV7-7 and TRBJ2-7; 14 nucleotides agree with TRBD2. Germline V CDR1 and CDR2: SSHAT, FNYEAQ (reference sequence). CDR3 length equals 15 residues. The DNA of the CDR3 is TGTGCTAGCAGCCCAGGACTAGCGGGGGGATACGAGCAGTACTTC. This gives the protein CASSPGLAGGYEQYF.

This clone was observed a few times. Here the CDR3 reads CASSFGGGSQPQHF. The CDR3 bases are TGTGCCAGCAGCTTCGGGGGGGGCAGTCAGCCCCAGCATTTT. The chain uses TRBV7-8 and TRBJ1-5, with D possibly TRBD1 on 6 matching bases. V was shortened by 3 bases and J by 6 bases, with 12 bases between the two germline ends. Germline assignment: CDR1 SGHVS and CDR2 FQNEAQ. This CDR3 comprises 14 residues.

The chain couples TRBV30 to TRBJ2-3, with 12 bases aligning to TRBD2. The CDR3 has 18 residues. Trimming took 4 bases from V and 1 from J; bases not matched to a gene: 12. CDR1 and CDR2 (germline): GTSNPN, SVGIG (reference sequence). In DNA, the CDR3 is TGTGCCTGGAAGCTAGCGGGAGGGCCATGGGGGCGCACAGATACGCAGTATTTT. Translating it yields CAWKLAGGPWGRTDTQYF.

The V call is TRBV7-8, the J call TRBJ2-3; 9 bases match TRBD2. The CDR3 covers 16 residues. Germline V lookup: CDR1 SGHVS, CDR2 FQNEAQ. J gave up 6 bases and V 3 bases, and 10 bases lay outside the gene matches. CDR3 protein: CASSFLAGGLGDTQYF. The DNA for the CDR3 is TGTGCCAGCAGCTTTCTGGCGGGGGGGCTCGGGGATACGCAGTATTTT.

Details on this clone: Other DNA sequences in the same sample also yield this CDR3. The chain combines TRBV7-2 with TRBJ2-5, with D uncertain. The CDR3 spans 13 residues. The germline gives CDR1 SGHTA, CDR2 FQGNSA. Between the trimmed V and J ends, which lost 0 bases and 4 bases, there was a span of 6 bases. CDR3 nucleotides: TGTGCCAGCAGCTTAGCCGGCAGAGAGACCCAGTACTTC. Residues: CASSLAGRETQYF. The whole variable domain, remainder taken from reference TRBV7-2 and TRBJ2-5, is GAGVSQSPSNKVTEKGKDVELRCDPISGHTALYWYRQSLGQGLEFLIYFQGNSAPDKSGLPSDRFSAERTGGSVSTLTIQRTQQEDSAVYLCASSLAGRETQYFGPGTRLLVL.

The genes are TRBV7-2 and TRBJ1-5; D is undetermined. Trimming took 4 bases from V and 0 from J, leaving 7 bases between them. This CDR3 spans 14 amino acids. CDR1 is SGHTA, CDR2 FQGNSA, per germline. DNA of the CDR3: TGTGCCAGCAGCTCCGGGGTTAGCAATCAGCCCCAGCATTTT. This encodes CASSSGVSNQPQHF.

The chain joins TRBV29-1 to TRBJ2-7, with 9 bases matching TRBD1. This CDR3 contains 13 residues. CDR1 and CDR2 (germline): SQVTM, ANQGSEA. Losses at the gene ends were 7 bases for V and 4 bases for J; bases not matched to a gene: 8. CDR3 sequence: CSALTGGTYEQYF. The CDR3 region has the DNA TGCAGCGCCCTGACAGGGGGAACATACGAGCAGTACTTC.